This TCR beta chain was captured by sequencing in a study of T cell responses to AZD1222 COVID-19 vaccine. Trimming pared 4 bases from V and 6 bases from J, leaving 16 bases between. The CDR3 sequence is 15 residues long. The germline CDR1 and CDR2 sequences are LGHNA and YSLEER. TCRdb keeps only in-frame clones here, not all; method: immunoSEQ multiplex PCR. The top ten clones hold roughly 5.2% of a sample with some 130,000 clones, 70% to 90% of them seen once. Sequences were derived from peripheral blood, sampled 28 days after the second AZD1222 dose. The rearrangement links TRBV4-3 to TRBJ1-3, with D maybe TRBD1 (6 bases). The TCR was taken from an adult who received the AZD1222 COVID-19 vaccine. CDR3 DNA sequence: TGCGCCAGCAGCCCTCAGGGGATGGGTGAAAACACCATATATTTT. As protein: CASSPQGMGENTIYF.